This entry concerns a single T cell receptor beta chain. The antigen is unknown. This specimen comes from a study of Ad26.COV2.S vaccination and SARS-CoV-2 variants. The overall study: By the intramuscular route, Ad26.COV2.S was given once, or twice 56 days apart. General study findings and limits: Across vaccine and placebo recipients, the breadth of non-spike TCRs was similar.

Treatment described: some 19 received Ad26.COV2.S at low or high dose, single or two shots; five or six received placebo; per-sample allocation not given. Specimen acquisition occurred on day 63 following the initial vaccine or placebo injection. Profiling relied on immunoSEQ multiplex PCR, and the TCRdb table lists in-frame clones only, not all of them. Of about 350,000 clones in the sample, around 89% were seen once. The material was peripheral blood, obtained in a trial of Ad26.COV2.S vaccine versus placebo. The TCR comes from a person aged 18-60 years who received the Ad26.COV2.S COVID-19 vaccine or a placebo.

The CDR3 region is CASTLAAGWNTEAFF. The DNA of the CDR3 is TGTGCCAGCACCCTAGCTGCGGGCTGGAACACTGAAGCTTTCTTT. The chain carries TRBV6-5 and TRBJ1-1; D not certain. Trimming pared 7 bases from V and 1 base from J, leaving 16 bases between. This CDR3 is 15 amino acids long. Germline lookup yields CDR1 MNHEY and CDR2 SVGAGI.